This TCR beta chain came from a study of shared clonotypes between healthy human individuals. Study-level results: Relative to memory subsets, naive subsets generally showed larger estimated richness.

The CDR3 runs 15 residues. Germline-derived CDR1 and CDR2 are MNHEY and SVGAGI. Between the trimmed V and J ends, which lost 2 bases and 1 base, there was a span of 8 bases. The protocol was immunoSEQ multiplex PCR, while the TCRdb copy is restricted to in-frame clones and leaves out a portion. The sample consists of almost 750,000 clones, 72% of them appearing once. Remarks on this clone: Its antigen is unknown.

The sequence derives from a woman aged 25 to 39 in good health. Sample: memory CD4+ T cells sorted from blood. Subset reported: CD45RA-negative fraction. The chain is built from TRBV6-5 and TRBJ2-2; the D is unclear. The DNA for the CDR3 is TGTGCCAGCAGTTACATGGGTGTGAACACCGGGGAGCTGTTTTTT. It translates to CASSYMGVNTGELFF.